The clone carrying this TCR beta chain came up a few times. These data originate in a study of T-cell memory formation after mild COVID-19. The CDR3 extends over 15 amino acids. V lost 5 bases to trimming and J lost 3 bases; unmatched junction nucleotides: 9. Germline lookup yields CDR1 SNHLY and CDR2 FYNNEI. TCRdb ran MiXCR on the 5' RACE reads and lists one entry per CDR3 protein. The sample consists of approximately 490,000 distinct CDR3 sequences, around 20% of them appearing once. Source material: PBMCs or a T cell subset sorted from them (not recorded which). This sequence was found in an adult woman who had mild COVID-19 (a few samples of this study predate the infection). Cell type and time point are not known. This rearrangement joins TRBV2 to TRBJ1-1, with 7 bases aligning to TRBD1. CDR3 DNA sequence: TGTGCCAGCAGTACCACAGGGGAGAGCGACACTGAAGCTTTCTTT. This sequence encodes CASSTTGESDTEAFF.